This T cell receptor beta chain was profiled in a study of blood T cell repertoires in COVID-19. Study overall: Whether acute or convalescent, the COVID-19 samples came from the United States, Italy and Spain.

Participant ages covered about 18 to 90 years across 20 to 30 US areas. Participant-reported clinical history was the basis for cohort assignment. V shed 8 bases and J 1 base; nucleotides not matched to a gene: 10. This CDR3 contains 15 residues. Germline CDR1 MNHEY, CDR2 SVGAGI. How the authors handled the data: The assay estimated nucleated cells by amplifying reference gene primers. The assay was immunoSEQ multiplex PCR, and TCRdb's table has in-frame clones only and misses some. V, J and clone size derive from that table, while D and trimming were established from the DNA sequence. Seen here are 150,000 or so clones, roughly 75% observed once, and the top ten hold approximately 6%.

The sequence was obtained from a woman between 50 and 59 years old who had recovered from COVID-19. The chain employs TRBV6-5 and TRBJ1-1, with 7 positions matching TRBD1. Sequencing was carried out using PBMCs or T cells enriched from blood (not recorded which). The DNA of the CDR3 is TGTGCCAGCTCCGAAACAGGGGCCCCGAACACTGAAGCTTTCTTT. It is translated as CASSETGAPNTEAFF.